The 10 T cell receptor beta chains presented below share a single source sample, sequenced in a study of blood T cell repertoires in COVID-19. This table comes from immunoSEQ multiplex PCR, and its TCRdb copy is limited to in-frame clones, with some not included. The table lists 200,000 to 300,000 clones, 85% to 90% of them singletons. The sequenced material came from peripheral blood. The receptors originated from a woman between 65 and 79 years old with active or convalescent COVID-19.

This rearrangement joins TRBV27 to TRBJ1-2, with 7 bases lining up with TRBD1. The CDR3 runs 16 residues. The J segment lost 0 bases and the V segment lost 1 base, leaving 5 bases of the junction unmatched. Germline assignment: CDR1 MNHEY and CDR2 SMNVEV (reference sequence). The CDR3 region has the DNA TGTGCCAGCAGTTTATTGGGGACAGAAGCTAACTATGGCTACACCTTC. Translating gives CASSLLGTEANYGYTF.

V is TRBV21-1 and J is TRBJ2-5; the table's D gene call, TRBD2, was not cross checked with the DNA. TRBV21-1 is deemed a pseudogene. The CDR3 spans 15 residues. This chain's CDR3 is CASSPREELQETQYF. CDR3 in DNA: TGTGCCAGCAGCCCCCGGGAGGAGTTACAAGAGACCCAGTACTTC.

The rearrangement links TRBV25-1 to TRBJ2-5; 8 bases match TRBD1. Germline assignment: CDR1 MGHDK and CDR2 SYGVNS. The CDR3 is 15 amino acids. V lost 7 bases to trimming and J lost 2 bases; unmatched junction nucleotides: 9. Written as DNA, the CDR3 is TGTGCCAGCAACTTTGGGACAGGACCTCAAGAGACCCAGTACTTC. Amino acid sequence: CASNFGTGPQETQYF.

The J gene is TRBJ2-7, the V gene TRBV7-9, with 10 bases fitting TRBD1. There are 16 residues in the CDR3. The V gene's germline CDR1 is SEHNR and CDR2 FQNEAQ (reference sequence). Trimming cost V 2 bases and J 3 bases; bases outside gene matches: 7. The CDR3 region is CASSLWQGQGIYEQYF. CDR3 DNA: TGTGCCAGCAGCTTATGGCAGGGACAGGGGATCTACGAGCAGTACTTC.

The gene calls are TRBV7-9 and TRBJ2-2; maybe TRBD1 (6 bases). The CDR3 is made up of 15 amino acids. From germline, CDR1 is SEHNR and CDR2 FQNEAQ (reference sequence). Trimming stripped 2 bases from V and 5 bases from J, with 12 bases between. Here the CDR3 reads CASSLTQGGTGELFF. CDR3 DNA: TGTGCCAGCAGCTTAACACAGGGCGGGACCGGGGAGCTGTTTTTT.

This clone was seen a handful of times. J is TRBJ1-1 and V is TRBV10-1; D is uncertain. Trimming left V 0 bases short and J 1 base short, with 9 bases between. This CDR3 comprises 15 residues. CDR1 and CDR2 (germline): WNHNN, SYGVQD (reference sequence). CDR3 in amino acids: CASSESQGGNTEAFF. The CDR3 nucleotides are TGCGCCAGCAGTGAGTCCCAAGGAGGGAACACTGAAGCTTTCTTT.

The rearrangement links TRBV4-2 to TRBJ2-7; D not resolved. The CDR3 length is 14 residues. Germline loops: CDR1 LGHNA, CDR2 YNFKEQ. V lost 0 bases and J lost 8, with 14 bases in between. This CDR3 is CASSQDHSSDKQYF. The DNA of the CDR3 is TGTGCCAGCAGCCAAGATCACAGTTCAGATAAGCAGTACTTC.

This rearrangement joins TRBV5-6 to TRBJ2-5; unclear D gene. The length of the CDR3 is 13 residues. Germline CDR1 and CDR2: SGHDT and YYEEEE. V was trimmed by 3 bases and J by 1 base, leaving 7 bases between them. The CDR3 here is CASSSGFQETQYF. The CDR3 DNA sequence: TGTGCCAGCAGCTCCGGTTTCCAAGAGACCCAGTACTTC.

This clone appeared once. The chain couples TRBV3-1 (or the pseudogene TRBV3-2) to TRBJ1-1; 7 nucleotides agree with TRBD1. The CDR3 covers 14 residues. Germline V CDR1 and CDR2: LGHDT, YNNKEL (reference sequence). V was clipped by 4 bases and J by 2 bases; unmatched bases: 4. CDR3 DNA sequence: TGTGCCAGCAGCCGACAGGGAGGAAACACTGAAGCTTTCTTT. Protein sequence: CASSRQGGNTEAFF.

This clone has a handful of counts. DNA for the CDR3: TGTGCCAGCAGTTTTGCGGCATCCTACGAGCAGTACTTC. It specifies CASSFAASYEQYF. This rearrangement joins TRBV12-3 or TRBV12-4 to TRBJ2-7; D gene unclear. Trimming took off 3 bases at V and 1 base at J, with 7 bases between the two ends. The CDR3 totals 13 residues.